Presented here are 24 T cell receptor beta chains from one specimen sequenced in a study of blood T cell repertoires in COVID-19. Only in-frame clones appear in the TCRdb table, and some are missing; sequencing was by immunoSEQ multiplex PCR. This sample has 150,000 or so clones, with about 92% found just once. Sequencing was carried out using peripheral blood. The origin of the receptors is a man in his fifties or sixties with active or convalescent COVID-19.

V is TRBV19 and J is TRBJ1-2; 9 bases are shared with TRBD1. The CDR3 sequence is 16 residues long. CDR1 is LNHDA and CDR2 is SQIVND in the germline V gene (reference sequence). The trim removed 6 bases at V and 1 base at J, leaving 9 bases unmatched. The CDR3 nucleotides are TGTGCCAGTAGAAAGACAGGGGGAGACTATAACTATGGCTACACCTTC. Its translation is CASRKTGGDYNYGYTF.

This chain connects TRBV5-4 to TRBJ1-2, with D unclear. Between the trimmed V and J ends, which lost 3 bases and 4 bases, there was a span of 10 bases. This CDR3 contains 13 residues. CDR1 and CDR2 from the germline V gene are SGHNT and YYREEE (reference sequence). The CDR3 DNA reads TGTGCCAGCAGCTCAGGCAGCAGCTATGGCTACACCTTC. It codes for CASSSGSSYGYTF.

This chain's CDR3 is CASSQGRRGSNTGELFF. As DNA, the CDR3 is TGTGCCAGCAGCCAAGGACGTCGGGGGTCGAACACCGGGGAGCTGTTTTTT. The rearrangement uses TRBV3-1 (or the pseudogene TRBV3-2) and TRBJ2-2, with a tentative D call TRBD2 (6 bases). There are 17 residues in the CDR3. The germline gives CDR1 LGHDT, CDR2 YNNKEL (reference sequence). Trimming left V 1 base short and J 0 bases short, with 12 bases between.

This clone turned up a few times. The V call is TRBV6-1, the J call TRBJ1-3, with D unresolved. The germline V gene has CDR1 MNHNS and CDR2 SASEGT. V was pared by 1 base and J by 4 bases, with 5 bases between. The CDR3 spans 13 residues. CDR3 nucleotide sequence: TGTGCCAGCAGTGAAGGTCGGGGAAACACCATATATTTT. Encoded protein: CASSEGRGNTIYF.

The rearrangement uses TRBV5-1 and TRBJ2-1; TRBD2 matches at 10 bases. Germline loops: CDR1 SGHRS, CDR2 YFSETQ. The V and J ends lost 0 bases and 3 bases, in that order; junction bases with no gene match: 0. The CDR3 has 15 residues. The CDR3 is CASSLERGGYNEQFF. Written as DNA, the CDR3 is TGCGCCAGCAGCTTGGAGCGGGGGGGCTACAATGAGCAGTTCTTC.

Comments on this clone: The same CDR3 arises from other DNA sequences in this sample as well. The V and J genes are TRBV3-1 (or the pseudogene TRBV3-2) and TRBJ2-6; D is uncertain. With 0 bases removed from V and 1 base from J, the gap between germline ends came to 4 bases. The CDR3 covers 15 residues. From germline, CDR1 is LGHDT and CDR2 YNNKEL (reference sequence). CDR3 DNA sequence: TGTGCCAGCAGCCAAGATTCGTCTGGGGCCAACGTCCTGACTTTC. It is translated as CASSQDSSGANVLTF.

The rearrangement joins TRBV14 to TRBJ2-3, with D maybe TRBD1 (6 bases). CDR3 length equals 13 residues. Trimming left V 3 bases short and J 6 bases short, with 10 bases between. The V gene's germline CDR1 is SGHDN and CDR2 FVKESK. The CDR3 nucleotides are TGTGCCAGCAGCCAGGGGGCAGCGGATACGCAGTATTTT. Residues: CASSQGAADTQYF.

In its sample, this clone was seen once. This chain uses TRBV6-2 or TRBV6-3 with TRBJ1-1; tentatively, D is TRBD1 (6 bases). The V gene's germline CDR1 is MNHEY and CDR2 SVGEGT. The CDR3 has 16 residues. With 5 bases removed from V and 2 bases from J, the gap between germline ends came to 18 bases. The CDR3 nucleotides read TGTGCCAGCAGTCCCCGAGGGGGGGCGAGAAACACTGAAGCTTTCTTT. It translates to CASSPRGGARNTEAFF.

The V call is TRBV5-5, the J call TRBJ1-5; TRBD1 aligns across 8 bases. The CDR3 runs to 14 residues. J gave up 2 bases and V 6 bases, and 4 bases lay outside the gene matches. Germline values: CDR1 SGHKS, CDR2 YYEKEE (reference sequence). The CDR3 sequence is CASMTGVGNQPQHF. In DNA form, the CDR3 reads TGTGCCAGCATGACAGGGGTTGGCAATCAGCCCCAGCATTTT.

The chain employs TRBV30 and TRBJ1-6; TRBD1 is a possible D gene (6 bases). V was cut by 1 base and J by 8 bases, with 15 bases left in between. CDR3 length equals 15 residues. The V gene's germline CDR1 is GTSNPN and CDR2 SVGIG (reference sequence). CDR3 protein: CAWSGAGANYSPLHF. The CDR3 region has the DNA TGTGCCTGGAGTGGGGCAGGGGCCAATTATTCACCCCTCCACTTT.

The chain has TRBV21-1 and TRBJ1-2; the tabulated D call, TRBD1, remains unverified against the DNA. TRBV21-1 is listed as a pseudogene. This CDR3 is built from 19 residues. CDR3 nucleotides: TGTGCCAGCAGCATCTCGGACAGGGTTTCCCTAACTCCTAACTATGGCTACACCTTC. This sequence encodes CASSISDRVSLTPNYGYTF.

This sequence joins TRBV5-1 and TRBJ2-1; unclear D gene. The CDR3 is made up of 14 amino acids. Germline-derived CDR1 and CDR2 are SGHRS and YFSETQ. With 4 bases removed from V and 5 bases from J, the gap between germline ends came to 13 bases. The CDR3 loop is CASSLGETHNEQFF. The DNA for the CDR3 is TGCGCCAGCAGCCTGGGTGAGACTCACAATGAGCAGTTCTTC. The full variable domain, in which reference TRBV5-1 and TRBJ2-1 provide the parts outside the CDR3, is KAGVTQTPRYLIKTRGQQVTLSCSPISGHRSVSWYQQTPGQGLQFLFEYFSETQRNKGNFPGRFSGRQFSNSRSEMNVSTLELGDSALYLCASSLGETHNEQFFGPGTRLTVL.

The rearrangement joins TRBV5-6 to TRBJ1-2, with TRBD1 identical over 7 bases. The CDR3 is 14 amino acids. Germline trimming cut 6 bases from V and 4 bases from J; bases unmatched to any gene: 9. CDR1 is SGHDT and CDR2 is YYEEEE in the germline V gene. CDR3 bases: TGTGCCAGCAATACGCCTGGGGACAGCTATGGCTACACCTTC. This encodes CASNTPGDSYGYTF.

The J gene is TRBJ2-5, the V gene TRBV21-1; the D segment call TRBD2 is taken from the table without a DNA check. TRBV21-1 is annotated as a pseudogene. This CDR3 has 14 residues. This chain's CDR3 is CASSRVGVQETQYF. In DNA form, the CDR3 reads TGTGCCAGCAGTAGGGTGGGAGTGCAAGAGACCCAGTACTTC.

This sequence joins TRBV6-1 and TRBJ1-4; D remains ambiguous. V lost 2 bases to trimming and J lost 8 bases, with 9 bases between them. Germline V gene sequence: CDR1 MNHNS, CDR2 SASEGT. This CDR3 comprises 13 residues. CDR3 in amino acids: CASSETPREKLFF. In DNA form, the CDR3 reads TGTGCCAGCAGTGAAACCCCACGGGAAAAACTGTTTTTT.

CDR3 coding DNA: TGTGCCAGCAGGTGGAGGACAGGGGCCGATACGCAGTATTTT. Translation gives CASRWRTGADTQYF. The chain combines TRBV6-5 with TRBJ2-3; 9 bases line up with TRBD1. J was trimmed by 6 bases and V by 6 bases; bases with no gene match: 7. Germline V lookup: CDR1 MNHEY, CDR2 SVGAGI. The CDR3 is made up of 14 amino acids.

The V call is TRBV6-6, the J call TRBJ1-5; D may be TRBD1 (5 bases). The CDR3 spans 14 residues. Germline-derived CDR1 and CDR2 are MNHNY and SVGAGI (reference sequence). V dropped 7 bases and J dropped 3 bases, with 13 bases sitting between them. CDR3 in DNA: TGTGCCAGCAAATTAGGGGTTGACAATCAGCCCCAGCATTTT. It codes for CASKLGVDNQPQHF.

This clone was found once. The chain couples TRBV11-2 to TRBJ2-5; 16 bases are a match to TRBD2. CDR3 length: 17 amino acids. V lost 3 bases and J lost 5; bases outside the gene matches: 6. Germline lookup yields CDR1 SGHAT and CDR2 FQNNGV. The CDR3 loop reads CASSLGTSGGAWETQYF. CDR3 DNA: TGTGCCAGCAGCTTGGGGACTAGCGGGGGGGCTTGGGAGACCCAGTACTTC. Using reference TRBV11-2 and TRBJ2-5 for the parts outside the CDR3, the full variable domain is EAGVAQSPRYKIIEKRQSVAFWCNPISGHATLYWYQQILGQGPKLLIQFQNNGVVDDSQLPKDRFSAERLKGVDSTLKIQPAKLEDSAVYLCASSLGTSGGAWETQYFGPGTRLLVL.

The rearrangement uses TRBV18 and TRBJ2-5; D might be TRBD1 (6 bases). Trimming pared 3 bases from V and 2 bases from J, leaving 7 bases between. This CDR3 is 13 amino acids long. Per the germline V gene, CDR1 is KGHSH and CDR2 is LQKENI. This CDR3 is CASSPGQQETQYF. The DNA of the CDR3 is TGTGCCAGCTCACCTGGACAGCAAGAGACCCAGTACTTC.

The chain recombines TRBV5-1 with TRBJ2-1, with a tentative D call TRBD1 (6 bases). Germline V gene data show CDR1 as SGHRS and CDR2 as YFSETQ. CDR3 length: 16 amino acids. V was clipped by 1 base and J by 4 bases, with 15 bases between them. The CDR3 sequence is CASSLRGTWGYNEQFF. CDR3 coding DNA: TGCGCCAGCAGCTTGAGGGGGACATGGGGATACAATGAGCAGTTCTTC.

V gene TRBV19 combines with J gene TRBJ1-6; 7 bases line up with TRBD1. The germline CDR1 and CDR2 sequences are LNHDA and SQIVND (reference sequence). CDR3 length: 15 residues. V dropped 4 bases and J dropped 7; count of bases not matched to a gene: 7. CDR3 nucleotides: TGTGCCAGTAGTACCCCTGGACAGGTCAATTCACCCCTCCACTTT. Amino acid sequence: CASSTPGQVNSPLHF. The full variable domain, with the rest looked up from reference TRBV19 and TRBJ1-6, is DGGITQSPKYLFRKEGQNVTLSCEQNLNHDAMYWYRQDPGQGLRLIYYSQIVNDFQKGDIAEGYSVSREKKESFPLTVTSAQKNPTAFYLCASSTPGQVNSPLHFGNGTRLTVT.

The chain combines TRBV6-2 or TRBV6-3 with TRBJ1-5; TRBD1 matches at 9 bases. The junction had 5 bases not matched to a gene; V was cut back by 6 bases and J by 5 bases. Germline V gene lookup returns CDR1 MNHEY and CDR2 SVGEGT. CDR3 length equals 14 residues. CDR3: CASSLDRGYQPQHF. CDR3 nucleotide sequence: TGTGCCAGCAGCCTGGACAGGGGTTATCAGCCCCAGCATTTT.

The chain carries TRBV6-2 or TRBV6-3 and TRBJ2-7; TRBD1 matches 9 bases. This CDR3 region has 21 residues. Germline V gene sequence: CDR1 MNHEY, CDR2 SVGEGT. With 2 bases clipped from V and 1 base from J, the junction kept 21 bases outside the gene matches. CDR3 nucleotide sequence: TGTGCCAGCAGTTACCCGACCTCGTCCAGTTCGACGGGACAGGGATCCTACGAGCAGTACTTC. This sequence encodes CASSYPTSSSSTGQGSYEQYF.

This chain uses TRBV10-2 with TRBJ1-2; D gene ambiguous. Trimming took 3 bases from V and 7 from J, leaving 12 bases between them. The CDR3 runs 13 residues. Germline loops: CDR1 WSHSY, CDR2 SAAADI. CDR3 protein: CASSENAVPGYTF. The CDR3 DNA sequence: TGCGCCAGCAGTGAAAATGCAGTACCTGGCTACACCTTC.